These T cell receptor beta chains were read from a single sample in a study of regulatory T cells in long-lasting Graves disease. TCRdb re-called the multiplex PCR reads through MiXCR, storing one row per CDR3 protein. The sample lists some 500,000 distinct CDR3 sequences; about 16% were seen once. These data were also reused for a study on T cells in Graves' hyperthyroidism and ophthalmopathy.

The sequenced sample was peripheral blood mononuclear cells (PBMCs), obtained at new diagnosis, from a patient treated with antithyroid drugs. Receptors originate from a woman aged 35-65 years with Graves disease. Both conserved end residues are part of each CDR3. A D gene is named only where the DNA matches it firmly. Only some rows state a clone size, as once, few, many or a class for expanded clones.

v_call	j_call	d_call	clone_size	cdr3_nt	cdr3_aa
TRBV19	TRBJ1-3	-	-	TGTGCCAGTAGTATAAATATCATGGACAGCGGTTCTGGAAACACCATATATTTT	CASSINIMDSGSGNTIYF
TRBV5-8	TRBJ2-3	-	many	TGTGCCAGCAGCTGGTGGGGCAGGAGCACAGATACGCAGTATTTT	CASSWWGRSTDTQYF
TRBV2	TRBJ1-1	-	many	TGTGCCAGCAGTGAGGAGGGAGGCACTGAAGCTTTCTTT	CASSEEGGTEAFF
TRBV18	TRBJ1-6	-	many	TGTGCCAGCTCACGCCTCGTCAATTCACCCCTCCACTTT	CASSRLVNSPLHF
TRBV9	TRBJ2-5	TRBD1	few	TGTGCCAGCAGCACCGGGACAGGCGAGTTAAGGGAGACCCAGTACTTC	CASSTGTGELRETQYF
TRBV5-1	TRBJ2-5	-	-	TGCGCCAGCTTGAAGGACAGAGGGGGAGAGACCCAGTACTTC	CASLKDRGGETQYF
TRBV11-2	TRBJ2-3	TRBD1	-	TGCGCCAGCAGTCAACCGGGACAGTCAGATACGCAGTATTTT	CASSQPGQSDTQYF
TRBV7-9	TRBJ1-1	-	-	TGTGCCAGCAGCTTAGGGGCACAGGTTCAAGCTTTCTTT	CASSLGAQVQAFF
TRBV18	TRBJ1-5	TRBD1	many	TGTGCCAGCTCACCACCGTTGAAAAGGGGGCTTCAGCCCCAGCATTTT	CASSPPLKRGLQPQHF
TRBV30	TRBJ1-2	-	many	TGTGCCCTGAGGGGTTATGGCTACACCTTC	CALRGYGYTF
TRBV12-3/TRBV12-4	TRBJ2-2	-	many	TGTGCCAGCAGTTTAAAACCCGGGGAGCTGTTTTTT	CASSLKPGELFF
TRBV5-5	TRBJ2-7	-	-	TGTGCCAGCAGCTTGCCGACAGCGGTCCACGAGCAGTACTTC	CASSLPTAVHEQYF
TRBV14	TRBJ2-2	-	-	TGTGCCAGCAGCCAAGACTACGGGGGCGTAATCGGGGAGCTGTTTTTT	CASSQDYGGVIGELFF
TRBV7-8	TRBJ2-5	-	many	TGTGCCAGCAGCTTATACCGCGGGGTCCAAGAGACCCAGTACTTC	CASSLYRGVQETQYF
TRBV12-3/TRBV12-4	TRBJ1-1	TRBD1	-	TGTGCCAGCAGTGACAGGGGATTTGGGACTGAAGCTTTCTTT	CASSDRGFGTEAFF
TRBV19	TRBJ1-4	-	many	TGTGCCAGTAGAGGACGCTCGGGTGAAAAACTGTTTTTT	CASRGRSGEKLFF
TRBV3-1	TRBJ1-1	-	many	TGTGCCAGCAGCCCCGGGGCAGGTGCTTTCTTT	CASSPGAGAFF
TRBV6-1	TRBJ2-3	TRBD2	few	TGTGCCAGCAGTTACCCCCTGACTAGCGGGGGTGGCACAGATACGCAGTATTTT	CASSYPLTSGGGTDTQYF
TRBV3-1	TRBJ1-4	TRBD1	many	TGTGCCAGCAGCCTACGGACAGGGCTAAATGAAAAACTGTTTTTT	CASSLRTGLNEKLFF
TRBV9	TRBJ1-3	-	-	TGTGCCAGCACCTACAGCGACTCTGGAAACACCATATATTTT	CASTYSDSGNTIYF
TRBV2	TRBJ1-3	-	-	TGTGCCAGCAGTGTTGAACCTACCTACTCTGGAAACACCATATATTTT	CASSVEPTYSGNTIYF
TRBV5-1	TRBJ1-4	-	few	TGCGCCAGCGGCCTCTACTCCGGGGGGGAAAAACTGTTTTTT	CASGLYSGGEKLFF